Below are 3 T cell receptor beta chains sequenced from a single sample in a study of neoadjuvant anti-PD-1 for oral cavity cancer. Method: immunoSEQ multiplex PCR; TCRdb's copy keeps in-frame clones and lacks some. This table has some 15,000 clones, 55% to 70% appearing once. This specimen was PBMCs, taken before nivolumab (anti-PD-1) treatment. These receptor sequences come from a person aged 35-80 years with oral cavity squamous cell carcinoma.

A few counts support this clone. Compared with germline, one end of the junction differs, possibly owing to a read error. The chain joins TRBV6-1 to TRBJ2-3, with TRBD2 matching 7 bases. This CDR3 contains 15 residues. The V gene's germline CDR1 is MNHNS and CDR2 SASEGT. CDR3 in DNA: TGTGCCAGCTGTGAAAGCGGGGTGAACACAGATACGCAGTATTTT. It codes for CASCESGVNTDTQYF.

The rearrangement joins TRBV19 to TRBJ2-7; unclear D gene. The CDR3 runs 12 residues. Between the trimmed V and J ends, which lost 2 bases and 3 bases, there was a span of 5 bases. Looked up from germline, CDR1 is LNHDA and CDR2 is SQIVND (reference sequence). The CDR3 DNA follows: TGTGCCAGTAGTATAACCAACTACGAGCAGTACTTC. Translated: CASSITNYEQYF.

J is TRBJ2-7 and V is TRBV6-5; 8 bases are a match to TRBD2. J was trimmed by 3 bases and V by 6 bases; bases with no gene match: 7. This CDR3 region has 14 residues. CDR1 is MNHEY, CDR2 SVGAGI, per germline. The DNA for the CDR3 is TGTGCCAGCAGAGCCGGGACTAGTGGCTACGAGCAGTACTTC. Protein sequence: CASRAGTSGYEQYF.